The source of this T cell receptor (beta chain) is a study of metastatic and nonmetastatic thyroid tumors. Study background: Malignant thyroid and benign thyroid patients provided blood and tumor or nodule tissue whose repertoires were compared. Broader study findings: It was reportedly found that TCR beta diversity was significantly higher in malignant thyroid tumors than in benign nodules, a difference seen in both blood and tumor samples.

This CDR3 contains 13 residues. In germline, CDR1 is MNHEY, CDR2 SVGAGI. V was cut by 2 bases and J by 6 bases, with 8 bases left in between. This clone is labeled large (0.1 to 1%). Its antigen is not identified. Authors' methods: A classifier for distant metastasis in papillary thyroid cancer was constructed using CDR3 differences observed across clinicopathological groups. TCRdb re-analyzed the PCR reads through MiXCR. The V and J calls here are based on TCRdb, not the publication. The data show fewer than 35,000 clones, roughly 19% seen once. Thyroid surgery had not been preceded by any treatment in any patient.

The specimen sequenced was blood. The TCR was taken from a male donor with papillary thyroid cancer or a benign thyroid nodule (not recorded which). Some clones in this sample may be carry-over from other donors' samples. The gene calls are TRBV6-5 and TRBJ2-1; D is undetermined. CDR3 in DNA: TGTGCCAGCAGTTACGGTCTTGTCAATGAGCAGTTCTTC. Translating it yields CASSYGLVNEQFF.